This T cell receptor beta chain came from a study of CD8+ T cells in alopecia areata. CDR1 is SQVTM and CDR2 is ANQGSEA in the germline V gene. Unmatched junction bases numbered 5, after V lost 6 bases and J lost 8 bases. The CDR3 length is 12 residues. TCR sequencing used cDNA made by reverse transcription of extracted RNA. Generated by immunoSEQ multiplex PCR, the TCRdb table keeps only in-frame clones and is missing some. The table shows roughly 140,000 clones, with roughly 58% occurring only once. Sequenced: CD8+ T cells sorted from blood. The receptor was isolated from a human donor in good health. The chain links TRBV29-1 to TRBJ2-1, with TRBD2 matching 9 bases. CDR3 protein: CSVRSGSDEQFF. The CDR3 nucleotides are TGCAGCGTACGTAGCGGGAGCGATGAGCAGTTCTTC.